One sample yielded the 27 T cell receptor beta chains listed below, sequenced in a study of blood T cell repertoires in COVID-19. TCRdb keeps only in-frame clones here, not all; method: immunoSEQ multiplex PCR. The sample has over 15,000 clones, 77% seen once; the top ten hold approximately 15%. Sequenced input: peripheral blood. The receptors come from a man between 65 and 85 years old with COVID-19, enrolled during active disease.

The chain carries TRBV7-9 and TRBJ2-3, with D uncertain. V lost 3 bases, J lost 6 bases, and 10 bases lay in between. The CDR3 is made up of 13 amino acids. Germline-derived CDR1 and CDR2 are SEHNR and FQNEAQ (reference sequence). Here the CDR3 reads CASSFEDGDTQYF. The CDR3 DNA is TGTGCCAGCAGCTTTGAGGATGGGGATACGCAGTATTTT.

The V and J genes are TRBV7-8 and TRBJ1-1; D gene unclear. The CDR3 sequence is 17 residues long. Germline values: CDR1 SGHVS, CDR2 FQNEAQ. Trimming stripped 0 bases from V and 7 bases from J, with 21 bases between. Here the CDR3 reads CASSLALGGGVKSEAFF. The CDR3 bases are TGTGCCAGCAGCTTAGCGCTCGGTGGTGGTGTAAAAAGTGAAGCTTTCTTT.

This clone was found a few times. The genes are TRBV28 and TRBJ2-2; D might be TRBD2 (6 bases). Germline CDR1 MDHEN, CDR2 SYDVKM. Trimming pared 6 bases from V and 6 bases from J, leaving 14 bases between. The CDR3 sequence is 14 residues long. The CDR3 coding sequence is TGTGCCAGCAGCCCACCGGGCGGGGCCGGGGAGCTGTTTTTT. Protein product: CASSPPGGAGELFF.

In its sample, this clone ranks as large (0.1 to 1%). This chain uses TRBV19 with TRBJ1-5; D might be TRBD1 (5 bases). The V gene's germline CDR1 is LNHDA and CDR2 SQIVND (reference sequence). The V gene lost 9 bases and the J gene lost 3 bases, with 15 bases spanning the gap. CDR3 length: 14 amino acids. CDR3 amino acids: CASTERQTNQPQHF. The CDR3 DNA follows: TGTGCCAGCACAGAAAGACAGACCAATCAGCCCCAGCATTTT.

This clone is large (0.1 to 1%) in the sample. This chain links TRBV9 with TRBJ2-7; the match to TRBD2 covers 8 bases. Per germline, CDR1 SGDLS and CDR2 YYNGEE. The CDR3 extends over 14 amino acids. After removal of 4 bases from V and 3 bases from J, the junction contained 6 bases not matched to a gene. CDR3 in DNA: TGTGCCAGCAGCCCCGCGCTAGCGGGCTACGAGCAGTACTTC. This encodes CASSPALAGYEQYF.

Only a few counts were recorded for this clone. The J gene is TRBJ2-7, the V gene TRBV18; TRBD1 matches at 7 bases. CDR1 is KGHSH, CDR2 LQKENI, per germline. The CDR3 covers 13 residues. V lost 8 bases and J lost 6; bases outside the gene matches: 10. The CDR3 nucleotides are TGTGCCAGCGGACAGGAGAACGGCGGCGAGCAGTACTTC. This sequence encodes CASGQENGGEQYF.

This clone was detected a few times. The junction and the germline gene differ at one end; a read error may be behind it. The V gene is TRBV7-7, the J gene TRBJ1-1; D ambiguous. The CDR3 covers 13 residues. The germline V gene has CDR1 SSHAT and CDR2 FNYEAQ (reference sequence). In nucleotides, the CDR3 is TGTGCTAGCAGCAGCGACCGGAACACTGAAGCTTTCTTT. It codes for CASSSDRNTEAFF.

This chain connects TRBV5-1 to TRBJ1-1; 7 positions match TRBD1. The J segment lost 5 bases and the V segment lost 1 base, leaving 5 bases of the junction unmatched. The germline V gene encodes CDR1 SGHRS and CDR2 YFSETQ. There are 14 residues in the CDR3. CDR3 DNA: TGCGCCAGCAGCTTGAGGAAGGGGGCGACTGAAGCTTTCTTT. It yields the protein CASSLRKGATEAFF.

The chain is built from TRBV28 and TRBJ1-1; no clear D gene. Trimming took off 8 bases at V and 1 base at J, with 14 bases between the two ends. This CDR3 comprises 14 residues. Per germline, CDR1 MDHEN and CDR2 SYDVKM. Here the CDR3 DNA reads TGTGCCAGCTATCCTAATGGTTGGAACACTGAAGCTTTCTTT. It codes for CASYPNGWNTEAFF.

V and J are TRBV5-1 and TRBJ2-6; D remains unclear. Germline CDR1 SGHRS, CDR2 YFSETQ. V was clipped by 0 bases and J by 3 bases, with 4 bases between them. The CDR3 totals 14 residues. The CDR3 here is CASSLALGANVLTF. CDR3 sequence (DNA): TGCGCCAGCAGCTTGGCCCTTGGGGCCAACGTCCTGACTTTC.

CDR3 region: CASSRTAYNEQFF. The CDR3 DNA sequence: TGTGCCAGCAGCAGAACTGCCTACAATGAGCAGTTCTTC. This sequence joins TRBV5-4 and TRBJ2-1; D is undetermined. The germline V gene encodes CDR1 SGHNT and CDR2 YYREEE (reference sequence). Trimming left V 4 bases short and J 2 bases short, with 7 bases between. The CDR3 is 13 residues long.

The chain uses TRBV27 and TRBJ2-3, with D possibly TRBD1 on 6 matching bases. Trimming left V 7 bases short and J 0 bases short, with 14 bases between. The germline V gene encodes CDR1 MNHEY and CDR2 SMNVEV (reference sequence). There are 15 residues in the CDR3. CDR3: CASNLGQTSTDTQYF. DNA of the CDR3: TGTGCCAGCAACCTTGGACAGACTAGCACAGATACGCAGTATTTT.

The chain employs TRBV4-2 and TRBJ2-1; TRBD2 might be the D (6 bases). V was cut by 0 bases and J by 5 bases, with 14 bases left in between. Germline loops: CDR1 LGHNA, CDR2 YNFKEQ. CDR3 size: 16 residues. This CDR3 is CASSQDLAPHNNEQFF. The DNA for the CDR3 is TGTGCCAGCAGCCAAGATCTAGCGCCCCACAACAATGAGCAGTTCTTC.

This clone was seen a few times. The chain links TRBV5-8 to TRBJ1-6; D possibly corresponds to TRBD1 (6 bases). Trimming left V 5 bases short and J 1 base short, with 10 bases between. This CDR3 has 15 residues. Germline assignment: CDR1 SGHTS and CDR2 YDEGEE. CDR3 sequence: CASRPTGSYNSPLHF. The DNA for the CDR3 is TGTGCCAGCAGACCTACAGGGTCCTATAATTCACCCCTCCACTTT.

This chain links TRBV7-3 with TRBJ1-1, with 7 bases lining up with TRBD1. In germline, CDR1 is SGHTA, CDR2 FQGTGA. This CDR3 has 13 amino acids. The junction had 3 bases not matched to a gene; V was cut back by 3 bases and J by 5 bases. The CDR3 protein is CASSLTGRTEAFF. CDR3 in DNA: TGTGCCAGCAGCTTGACAGGGAGGACTGAAGCTTTCTTT.

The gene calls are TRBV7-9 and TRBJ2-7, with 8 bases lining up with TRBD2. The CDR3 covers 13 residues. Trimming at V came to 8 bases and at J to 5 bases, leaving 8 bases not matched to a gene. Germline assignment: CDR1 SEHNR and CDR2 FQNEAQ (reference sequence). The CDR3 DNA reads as TGTGCCAGCCGAAGTAGCGGGGCGGACGAGCAGTACTTC. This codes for CASRSSGADEQYF.

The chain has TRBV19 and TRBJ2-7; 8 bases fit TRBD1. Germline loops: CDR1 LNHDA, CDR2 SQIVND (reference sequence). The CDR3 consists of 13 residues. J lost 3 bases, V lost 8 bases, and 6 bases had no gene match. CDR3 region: CASGRTGLYEQYF. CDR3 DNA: TGTGCCAGTGGCCGGACAGGGCTCTACGAGCAGTACTTC.

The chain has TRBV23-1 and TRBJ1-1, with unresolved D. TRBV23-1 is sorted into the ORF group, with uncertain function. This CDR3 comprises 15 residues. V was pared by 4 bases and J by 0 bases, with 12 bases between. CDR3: CASSPLQPMNTEAFF. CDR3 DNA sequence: TGCGCCAGCAGTCCCCTACAGCCGATGAACACTGAAGCTTTCTTT.

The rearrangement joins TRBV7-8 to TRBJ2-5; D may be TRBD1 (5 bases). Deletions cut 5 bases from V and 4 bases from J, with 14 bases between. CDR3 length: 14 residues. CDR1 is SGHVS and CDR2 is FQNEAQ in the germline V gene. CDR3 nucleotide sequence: TGTGCCAGCAGCCCTCGCCAGGGCGGAGAGACCCAGTACTTC. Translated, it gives CASSPRQGGETQYF.

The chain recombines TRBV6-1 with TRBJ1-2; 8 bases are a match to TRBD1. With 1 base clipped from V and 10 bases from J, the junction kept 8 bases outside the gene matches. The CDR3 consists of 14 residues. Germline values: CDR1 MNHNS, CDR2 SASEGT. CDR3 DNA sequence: TGTGCCAGCAGTGAAGTCCAGGGGGCGCTTGCCTACACCTTC. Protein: CASSEVQGALAYTF.

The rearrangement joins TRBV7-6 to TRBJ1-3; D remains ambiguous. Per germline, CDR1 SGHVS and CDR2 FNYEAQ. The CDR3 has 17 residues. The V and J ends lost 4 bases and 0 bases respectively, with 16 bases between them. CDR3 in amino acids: CASSSSPTAGSGNTIYF. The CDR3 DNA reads TGTGCCAGCAGCTCTAGCCCTACGGCAGGCTCTGGAAACACCATATATTTT.

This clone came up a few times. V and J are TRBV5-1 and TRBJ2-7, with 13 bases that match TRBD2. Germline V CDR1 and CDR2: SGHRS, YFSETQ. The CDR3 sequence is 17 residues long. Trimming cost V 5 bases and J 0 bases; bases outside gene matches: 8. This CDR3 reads CASSPRLAGGYSYEQYF. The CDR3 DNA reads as TGCGCCAGCAGTCCCCGACTAGCGGGGGGATACTCCTACGAGCAGTACTTC.

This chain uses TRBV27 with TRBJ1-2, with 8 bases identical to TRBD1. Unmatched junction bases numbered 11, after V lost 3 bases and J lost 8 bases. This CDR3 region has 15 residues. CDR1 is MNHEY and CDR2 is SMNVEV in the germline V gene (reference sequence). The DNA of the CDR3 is TGTGCCAGCAGTTTTGGCCAGGGGGCCATCCGGGGCTACACCTTC. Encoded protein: CASSFGQGAIRGYTF.

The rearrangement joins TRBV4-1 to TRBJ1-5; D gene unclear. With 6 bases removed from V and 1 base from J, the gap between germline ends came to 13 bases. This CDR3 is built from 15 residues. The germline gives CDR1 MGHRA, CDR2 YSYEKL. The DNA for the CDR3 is TGCGCCAGCAGGAGAGGGTTTGGGAGCAATCAGCCCCAGCATTTT. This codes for CASRRGFGSNQPQHF.

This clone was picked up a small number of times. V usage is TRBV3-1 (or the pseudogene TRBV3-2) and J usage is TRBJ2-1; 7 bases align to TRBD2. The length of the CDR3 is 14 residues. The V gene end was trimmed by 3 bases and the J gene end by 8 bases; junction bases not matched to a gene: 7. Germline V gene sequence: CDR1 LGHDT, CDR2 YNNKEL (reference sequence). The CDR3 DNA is TGTGCCAGCAGCCAGACTAGCATTAGTCATGAGCAGTTCTTC. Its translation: CASSQTSISHEQFF.

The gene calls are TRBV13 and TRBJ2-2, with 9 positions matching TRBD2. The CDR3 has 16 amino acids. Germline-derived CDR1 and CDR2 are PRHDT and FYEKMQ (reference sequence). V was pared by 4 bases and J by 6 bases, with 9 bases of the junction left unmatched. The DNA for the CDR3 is TGTGCCAGCAGCTCCCAACGGCGGGGGGGCCCCGGGGAGCTGTTTTTT. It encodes CASSSQRRGGPGELFF. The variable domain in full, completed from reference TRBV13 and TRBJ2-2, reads AAGVIQSPRHLIKEKRETATLKCYPIPRHDTVYWYQQGPGQDPQFLISFYEKMQSDKGSIPDRFSAQQFSDYHSELNMSSLELGDSALYFCASSSQRRGGPGELFFGEGSRLTVL.

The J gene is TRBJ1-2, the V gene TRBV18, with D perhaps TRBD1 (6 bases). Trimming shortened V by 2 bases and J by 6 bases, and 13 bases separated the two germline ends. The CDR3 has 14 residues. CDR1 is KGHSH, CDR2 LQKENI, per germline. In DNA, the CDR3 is TGTGCCAGCTCACCAGGCTGGGGGCAGGATGGCTACACCTTC. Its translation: CASSPGWGQDGYTF.